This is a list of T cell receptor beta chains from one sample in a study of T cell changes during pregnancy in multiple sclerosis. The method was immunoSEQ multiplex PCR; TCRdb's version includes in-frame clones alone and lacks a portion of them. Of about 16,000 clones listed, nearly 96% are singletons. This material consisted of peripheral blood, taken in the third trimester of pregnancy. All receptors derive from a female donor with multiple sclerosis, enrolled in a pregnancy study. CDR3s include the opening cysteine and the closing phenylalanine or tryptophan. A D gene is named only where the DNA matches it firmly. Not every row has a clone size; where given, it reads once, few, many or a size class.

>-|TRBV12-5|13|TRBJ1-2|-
CASVSDTNYGYTF
TGTGCTAGTGTCTCGGACACTAACTATGGCTACACCTTC
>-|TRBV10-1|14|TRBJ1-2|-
CASLPGPINYGYTF
TGCGCCAGCCTCCCAGGGCCCATTAACTATGGCTACACCTTC
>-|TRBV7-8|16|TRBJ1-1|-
CASSLMGSRVNTEAFF
TGTGCCAGCAGCTTAATGGGCAGCAGGGTTAACACTGAAGCTTTCTTT
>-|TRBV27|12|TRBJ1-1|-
CASSFQGTEAFF
TGTGCCAGCAGTTTCCAGGGTACTGAAGCTTTCTTT
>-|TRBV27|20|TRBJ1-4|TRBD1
CASSSRGRGQGGLGGKKLFF
TGTGCCAGCAGTTCCAGGGGGCGGGGACAGGGAGGGCTAGGGGGAAAAAAACTGTTTTTT
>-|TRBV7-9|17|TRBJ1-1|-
CASSLDDTQLRNTEAFF
TGTGCCAGCAGCTTAGACGACACTCAGTTAAGGAACACTGAAGCTTTCTTT
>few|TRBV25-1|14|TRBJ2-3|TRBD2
CASSERAGVDTQYF
TGTGCCAGCAGTGAGAGAGCGGGAGTGGATACGCAGTATTTT
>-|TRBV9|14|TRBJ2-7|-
CASSVTPRAYEQYF
TGTGCCAGCAGCGTAACCCCCAGGGCCTACGAGCAGTACTTC
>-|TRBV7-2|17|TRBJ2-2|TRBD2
CASSLVGSGGITGELFF
TGTGCCAGCAGCTTAGTCGGGAGCGGGGGGATTACCGGGGAGCTGTTTTTT
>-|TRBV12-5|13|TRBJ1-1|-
CASGLVGGGQAFF
TGTGCTAGTGGTTTGGTTGGCGGGGGGCAAGCTTTCTTT
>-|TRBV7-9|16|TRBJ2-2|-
CASSLGTTRNTGELFF
TGTGCCAGCAGCTTAGGAACAACACGGAACACCGGGGAGCTGTTTTTT
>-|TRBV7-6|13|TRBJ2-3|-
CASSLGGQDTQYF
TGTGCCAGCAGCTTAGGAGGTCAAGATACGCAGTATTTT
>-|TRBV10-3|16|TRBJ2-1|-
CAISESRLEAGGEQFF
TGTGCCATCAGTGAGTCGCGACTAGAGGCTGGGGGTGAGCAGTTCTTC
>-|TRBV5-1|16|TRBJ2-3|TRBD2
CASSLVAGGRADTQYF
TGCGCCAGCAGCTTGGTAGCGGGGGGGAGGGCAGATACGCAGTATTTT
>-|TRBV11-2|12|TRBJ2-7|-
CASSLRGYEQYF
TGTGCCAGCAGCTTGCGGGGCTACGAGCAGTACTTC
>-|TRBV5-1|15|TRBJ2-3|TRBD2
CASSLDPGGTDTQYF
TGCGCCAGCAGCTTGGATCCGGGAGGGACAGATACGCAGTATTTT
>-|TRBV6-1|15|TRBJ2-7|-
CASSIGQGSSYEQYF
TGTGCCAGCAGTATCGGGCAGGGGTCCTCCTACGAGCAGTACTTC
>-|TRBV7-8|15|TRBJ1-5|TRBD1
CASSKARQGGQPQHF
TGTGCCAGCAGTAAAGCTCGACAGGGAGGTCAGCCCCAGCATTTT
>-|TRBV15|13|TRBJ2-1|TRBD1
CATGTGSYNEQFF
TGTGCCACCGGGACAGGGTCCTACAATGAGCAGTTCTTC
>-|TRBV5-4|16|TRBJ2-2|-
CASSLVGQLGAGELFF
TGTGCCAGCAGCTTGGTAGGACAGTTGGGTGCCGGGGAGCTGTTTTTT
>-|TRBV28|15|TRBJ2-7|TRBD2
CASTPSGRYSYEQYF
TGTGCCAGCACCCCTAGCGGGAGGTACTCCTACGAGCAGTACTTC
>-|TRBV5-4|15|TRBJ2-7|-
CASSLQGSGSYEQYF
TGTGCCAGCAGCTTGCAGGGGTCTGGATCCTACGAGCAGTACTTC
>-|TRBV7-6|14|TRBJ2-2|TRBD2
CASSLGAGTGELFF
TGTGCCAGCAGCTTAGGAGCGGGGACCGGGGAGCTGTTTTTT
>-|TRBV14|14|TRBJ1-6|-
CASGNTGLNSPLHF
TGTGCCAGCGGAAATACAGGGTTAAATTCACCCCTCCACTTT
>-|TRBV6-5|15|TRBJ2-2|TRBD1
CASSYSGGMGGELFF
TGTGCCAGCAGTTACTCAGGGGGCATGGGCGGGGAGCTGTTTTTT
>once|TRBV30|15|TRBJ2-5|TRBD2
CAWSPGLAVQETQYF
TGTGCCTGGAGTCCTGGACTAGCCGTACAAGAGACCCAGTACTTC
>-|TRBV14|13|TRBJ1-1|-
CASAQGWNTEAFF
TGTGCCAGTGCTCAGGGGTGGAACACTGAAGCTTTCTTT
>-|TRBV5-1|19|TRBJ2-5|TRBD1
CASSRPGTGIGDLQETQYF
TGCGCCAGCAGCCGTCCCGGGACAGGGATCGGGGATCTCCAAGAGACCCAGTACTTC
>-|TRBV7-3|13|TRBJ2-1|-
CASSLIQGNEQFF
TGTGCCAGCAGCTTAATACAGGGAAATGAGCAGTTCTTC
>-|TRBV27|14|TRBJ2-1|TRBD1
CASRGDSSYNEQFF
TGTGCCAGCAGGGGGGACAGCTCCTACAATGAGCAGTTCTTC
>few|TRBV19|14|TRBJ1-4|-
CASSPGVSYEKLFF
TGTGCCAGTAGTCCAGGGGTCTCGTATGAAAAACTGTTTTTT
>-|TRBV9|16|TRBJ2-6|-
CASSIGGVGGANVLTF
TGTGCCAGCAGCATCGGCGGGGTGGGGGGGGCCAACGTCCTGACTTTC
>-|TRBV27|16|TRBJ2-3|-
CASSLNNRVITDTQYF
TGTGCCAGCAGTTTAAACAACCGGGTTATCACAGATACGCAGTATTTT
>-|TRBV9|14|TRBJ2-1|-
CASSVAYQGGEQFF
TGTGCCAGCAGCGTAGCTTACCAGGGCGGTGAGCAGTTCTTC
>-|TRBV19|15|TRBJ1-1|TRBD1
CASQPGQGAVAEAFF
TGTGCCAGCCAGCCGGGACAGGGGGCCGTCGCTGAAGCTTTCTTT
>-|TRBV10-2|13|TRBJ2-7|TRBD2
CASRKREAYEQYF
TGCGCCAGCAGAAAGCGGGAGGCCTACGAGCAGTACTTC
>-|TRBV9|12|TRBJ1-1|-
CASSVEGGKAFF
TGTGCCAGCAGCGTGGAAGGGGGTAAAGCTTTCTTT
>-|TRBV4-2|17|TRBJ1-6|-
CASSQGQGSPLNSPLHF
TGTGCCAGCAGCCAAGGGCAGGGGTCCCCACTTAATTCACCCCTCCACTTT
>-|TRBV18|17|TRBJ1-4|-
CASSQYQGRSTNEKLFF
TGTGCCAGCTCACAGTACCAGGGGCGCTCAACTAATGAAAAACTGTTTTTT
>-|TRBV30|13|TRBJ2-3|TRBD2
CAWLGGGTDTQYF
TGTGCCTGGCTGGGGGGGGGCACAGATACGCAGTATTTT
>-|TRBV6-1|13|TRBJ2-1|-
CASNKDSYNEQFF
TGTGCCAGCAACAAGGACAGTTACAATGAGCAGTTCTTC
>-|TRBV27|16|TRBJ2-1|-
CASSSNRRPAYNEQFF
TGTGCCAGCAGTTCCAACAGGAGACCCGCCTACAATGAGCAGTTCTTC
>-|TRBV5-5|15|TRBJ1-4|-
CASSLGPTGNEKLFF
TGTGCCAGCAGCTTGGGACCGACAGGAAATGAAAAACTGTTTTTT
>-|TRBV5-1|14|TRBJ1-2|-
CASSEAGQRDGYTF
TGCGCCAGCAGCGAGGCCGGACAGAGGGATGGCTACACCTTC
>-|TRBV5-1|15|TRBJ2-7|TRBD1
CASSPAGTGELEQYF
TGCGCCAGCAGCCCCGCCGGGACAGGGGAGTTGGAGCAGTACTTC
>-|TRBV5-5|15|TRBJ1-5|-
CASSFRAGVDQPQHF
TGTGCCAGCAGCTTTCGGGCAGGGGTGGATCAGCCCCAGCATTTT
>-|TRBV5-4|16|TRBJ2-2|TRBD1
CASSLADRGFTGELFF
TGTGCCAGCAGCTTGGCGGACAGGGGGTTTACCGGGGAGCTGTTTTTT
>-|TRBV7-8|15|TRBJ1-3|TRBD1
CASSPDRAAGNTIYF
TGTGCCAGCAGCCCAGACAGGGCGGCTGGAAACACCATATATTTT
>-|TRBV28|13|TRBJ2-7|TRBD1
CASIGQGAYEQYF
TGTGCCAGCATCGGACAGGGAGCCTACGAGCAGTACTTC
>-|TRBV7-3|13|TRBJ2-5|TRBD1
CASSSGTEETQYF
TGTGCCAGCAGCTCCGGGACAGAAGAGACCCAGTACTTC
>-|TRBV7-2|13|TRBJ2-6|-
CASGTSGANVLTF
TGTGCCAGCGGGACTTCTGGGGCCAACGTCCTGACTTTC
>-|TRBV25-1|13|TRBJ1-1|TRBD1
CASSGPGTDEAFF
TGTGCCAGCAGTGGGCCCGGGACAGATGAAGCTTTCTTT
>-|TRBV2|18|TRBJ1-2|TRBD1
CASSGVRTGGGGSYGYTF
TGTGCCAGCAGTGGGGTGAGGACAGGGGGCGGTGGCAGCTATGGCTACACCTTC
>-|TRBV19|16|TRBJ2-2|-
CATLGHSEVGTGELFF
TGTGCCACCCTGGGACACTCCGAGGTCGGCACCGGGGAGCTGTTTTTT
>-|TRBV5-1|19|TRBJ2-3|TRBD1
CASSPRPGTGSRFTDTQYF
TGCGCCAGCAGCCCCCGTCCCGGGACAGGTTCCCGATTCACAGATACGCAGTATTTT
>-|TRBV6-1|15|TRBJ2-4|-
CASGETGLAKNIQYF
TGTGCCAGCGGGGAAACAGGGTTAGCCAAAAACATTCAGTACTTC
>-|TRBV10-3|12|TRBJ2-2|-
CAIREQVGELFF
TGTGCCATCAGGGAGCAGGTCGGGGAGCTGTTTTTT
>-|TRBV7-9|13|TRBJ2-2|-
CASSLIAGGELFF
TGTGCCAGCAGCTTAATCGCAGGCGGGGAGCTGTTTTTT